These T cell receptor beta chains were read from a single sample in a study of shared clonotypes between healthy human individuals. The method was immunoSEQ multiplex PCR; TCRdb's version includes in-frame clones alone and lacks a portion of them. Here the sample spans around 2.3 million clones, approximately 94% being singletons. The sequenced sample consisted of naive CD4+ T cells sorted from blood. The receptors shown here come from a man younger than 35 in good health. Each CDR3 is given with its conserved first and last residue. Fields, in order: V gene, J gene, D gene, clone size, CDR3 DNA, CDR3 protein. The D gene is left open where the match is weak. A clone size is listed for some rows: how often the clone was seen (once, few, many), or a class if it is expanded.

V gene: TRBV18; J gene: TRBJ1-3; D gene: .; clone size: .; CDR3 DNA: TGTGCCAGCTCACCGGGTGTGGTGGGCTCTGGAAACACCATATATTTT; CDR3 protein: CASSPGVVGSGNTIYF
V gene: TRBV30; J gene: TRBJ1-1; D gene: .; clone size: .; CDR3 DNA: TGTGCCTGGAGTGTCGCGGGGACATGGAAGGACACTGAAGCTTTCTTT; CDR3 protein: CAWSVAGTWKDTEAFF
V gene: TRBV5-6; J gene: TRBJ1-4; D gene: .; clone size: .; CDR3 DNA: TGTGCCAGCAGCTCGGGCCATGGGAATGAAAAACTGTTTTTT; CDR3 protein: CASSSGHGNEKLFF
V gene: TRBV30; J gene: TRBJ2-7; D gene: .; clone size: .; CDR3 DNA: TGTGCCTGGAGTTGGGGGAAATCCTACGAGCAGTACTTC; CDR3 protein: CAWSWGKSYEQYF
V gene: TRBV5-1; J gene: TRBJ1-2; D gene: .; clone size: .; CDR3 DNA: TGCGCCAGCAGCTTTCCGGGCTATGGCTACACCTTC; CDR3 protein: CASSFPGYGYTF
V gene: TRBV5-1; J gene: TRBJ2-7; D gene: .; clone size: .; CDR3 DNA: TGCGCCAGCAGCTTGGCGGCCCTAGGCGAGCAGTACTTC; CDR3 protein: CASSLAALGEQYF
V gene: TRBV7-7; J gene: TRBJ2-3; D gene: .; clone size: .; CDR3 DNA: TGTGCTAGCAGCCAAGGGGGTTGGGGGCCCGTGGGCACAGATACGCAGTATTTT; CDR3 protein: CASSQGGWGPVGTDTQYF
V gene: TRBV13; J gene: TRBJ2-7; D gene: .; clone size: .; CDR3 DNA: TGTGCCAGCAGCTTAGAAGCGGGCGGGGCCTACGAGCAGTACTTC; CDR3 protein: CASSLEAGGAYEQYF
V gene: TRBV6-1; J gene: TRBJ2-2; D gene: TRBD1; clone size: .; CDR3 DNA: TGTGCCAGCAGTCAAACAGGGGGTAAAGGCGGGGAGCTGTTTTTT; CDR3 protein: CASSQTGGKGGELFF
V gene: TRBV9; J gene: TRBJ1-3; D gene: .; clone size: .; CDR3 DNA: TGTGCCAGCAGCGTTAGTGGGGGCTCTGGAAACACCATATATTTT; CDR3 protein: CASSVSGGSGNTIYF
V gene: TRBV10-3; J gene: TRBJ1-3; D gene: .; clone size: .; CDR3 DNA: TGTGCCATCCGAGAAGCGGGACAACGAATCTCTGGAAACACCATATATTTT; CDR3 protein: CAIREAGQRISGNTIYF
V gene: TRBV7-2; J gene: TRBJ2-7; D gene: .; clone size: .; CDR3 DNA: TGTGCCAGCAGCGCCCGCACTAAGGGAGGTTCCTACGAGCAGTACTTC; CDR3 protein: CASSARTKGGSYEQYF
V gene: TRBV28; J gene: TRBJ1-1; D gene: .; clone size: .; CDR3 DNA: TGTGCCAGCAGTCAAGGCGTAACTGAAGCTTTCTTT; CDR3 protein: CASSQGVTEAFF
V gene: TRBV6-1; J gene: TRBJ1-6; D gene: .; clone size: once; CDR3 DNA: TGTGCCAGCAGTGCGGTTAATTCACCCCTCCACTTT; CDR3 protein: CASSAVNSPLHF
V gene: TRBV5-5; J gene: TRBJ1-5; D gene: TRBD1; clone size: .; CDR3 DNA: TGTGCCAGCAGCTTGGGACAGGGGGCTTTCAATCAGCCCCAGCATTTT; CDR3 protein: CASSLGQGAFNQPQHF
V gene: TRBV2; J gene: TRBJ2-7; D gene: .; clone size: .; CDR3 DNA: TGTGCCAGCAGGAAGCTGCTAGGGGACGAGCAGTACTTC; CDR3 protein: CASRKLLGDEQYF
V gene: TRBV7-9; J gene: TRBJ2-7; D gene: .; clone size: once; CDR3 DNA: TGTGCCAGCAGCGAGAGGAGCGAGCAGTACTTC; CDR3 protein: CASSERSEQYF
V gene: TRBV5-1; J gene: TRBJ1-2; D gene: .; clone size: .; CDR3 DNA: TGCGCCAGCAGCTTCGGGGAATTTGTTTATGGCTACACCTTC; CDR3 protein: CASSFGEFVYGYTF
V gene: TRBV7-9; J gene: TRBJ2-2; D gene: TRBD2; clone size: .; CDR3 DNA: TGTGCCAGCAGCTTAAGTCTAGCGGGAGACCCCGGGGAGCTGTTTTTT; CDR3 protein: CASSLSLAGDPGELFF
V gene: TRBV5-1; J gene: TRBJ2-5; D gene: .; clone size: .; CDR3 DNA: TGCGCCAGCAGCTTGCTGGGGGCGGAGACCCAGTACTTC; CDR3 protein: CASSLLGAETQYF
V gene: TRBV5-1; J gene: TRBJ2-2; D gene: TRBD1; clone size: .; CDR3 DNA: TGCGCCAGCAGTGTTGGACAGGGAGGGAACACCGGGGAGCTGTTTTTT; CDR3 protein: CASSVGQGGNTGELFF
V gene: TRBV15; J gene: TRBJ2-7; D gene: .; clone size: .; CDR3 DNA: TGTGCCACCAGCAGAGATAGGCAAGAGCAGTACTTC; CDR3 protein: CATSRDRQEQYF
V gene: TRBV30; J gene: TRBJ1-5; D gene: .; clone size: .; CDR3 DNA: TGTGCCTGGAGCCGGGATTCCCATAGCAATCAGCCCCAGCATTTT; CDR3 protein: CAWSRDSHSNQPQHF
V gene: TRBV11-2; J gene: TRBJ2-7; D gene: .; clone size: .; CDR3 DNA: TGTGCCAGCAGCTCAAACTCCAGGGGTGGAGAGCAGTACTTC; CDR3 protein: CASSSNSRGGEQYF
V gene: TRBV11-2; J gene: TRBJ2-6; D gene: .; clone size: once; CDR3 DNA: TGTGCCAGCAGCCAGGGCCAAGCCAACGTCCTGACTTTC; CDR3 protein: CASSQGQANVLTF
V gene: TRBV5-1; J gene: TRBJ2-4; D gene: TRBD1; clone size: .; CDR3 DNA: TGCGCCAGCAGCTTGGAACAGGGGGTAAACATTCAGTACTTC; CDR3 protein: CASSLEQGVNIQYF
V gene: TRBV6-1; J gene: TRBJ2-7; D gene: .; clone size: once; CDR3 DNA: TGTGCCAGCAGTGAAGCGAGGTTCTCCTACGAGCAGTACTTC; CDR3 protein: CASSEARFSYEQYF
V gene: TRBV7-9; J gene: TRBJ1-4; D gene: .; clone size: .; CDR3 DNA: TGTGCCAGCAGCTTAGGGGCATACGATGAAAAACTGTTTTTT; CDR3 protein: CASSLGAYDEKLFF
V gene: TRBV11-2; J gene: TRBJ2-5; D gene: .; clone size: .; CDR3 DNA: TGTGCCAGCAGCTTAGGAGCGTCAGCCCAAGAGACCCAGTACTTC; CDR3 protein: CASSLGASAQETQYF
V gene: TRBV29-1; J gene: TRBJ1-1; D gene: .; clone size: once; CDR3 DNA: TGCAGCGTTGGGATGAGGCAAACTATGAACACTGAAGCTTTCTTT; CDR3 protein: CSVGMRQTMNTEAFF
V gene: TRBV30; J gene: TRBJ2-6; D gene: .; clone size: .; CDR3 DNA: TGTGCCTGGAGTCGGCCGGGGGGCTCTTGGGCCAACGTCCTGACTTTC; CDR3 protein: CAWSRPGGSWANVLTF
V gene: TRBV5-4; J gene: TRBJ2-3; D gene: .; clone size: .; CDR3 DNA: TGTGCCAGCAGCTTGGCCGAAGTGGGCCTCACAGATACGCAGTATTTT; CDR3 protein: CASSLAEVGLTDTQYF
V gene: TRBV6-1; J gene: TRBJ1-3; D gene: .; clone size: .; CDR3 DNA: TGTGCCAGCACGAGGGAACCCCTCTCTGGAAACACCATATATTTT; CDR3 protein: CASTREPLSGNTIYF
V gene: TRBV5-4; J gene: TRBJ2-1; D gene: TRBD1; clone size: .; CDR3 DNA: TGTGCCAGCAGGGGACAGGGGGGGGGTGAGCAGTTCTTC; CDR3 protein: CASRGQGGGEQFF
V gene: TRBV21-1; J gene: TRBJ2-7; D gene: .; clone size: .; CDR3 DNA: TGTGCCAGCGGATCAGACAGGGTAAACGAGCAGTACTTC; CDR3 protein: CASGSDRVNEQYF
V gene: TRBV9; J gene: TRBJ1-2; D gene: TRBD1; clone size: once; CDR3 DNA: TGTGCCAGCGGACAGGACTTTAACTATGGCTACACCTTC; CDR3 protein: CASGQDFNYGYTF
V gene: TRBV5-1; J gene: TRBJ2-2; D gene: .; clone size: .; CDR3 DNA: TGCGCCAGCAGCCTCACAGGGTTCACCGGGGAGCTGTTTTTT; CDR3 protein: CASSLTGFTGELFF
V gene: TRBV4-1; J gene: TRBJ1-6; D gene: .; clone size: .; CDR3 DNA: TGCGCCAGCAGAAATCAAGGCAGGCCAGCGAATTCACCCCTCCACTTT; CDR3 protein: CASRNQGRPANSPLHF
V gene: TRBV6-1; J gene: TRBJ1-4; D gene: .; clone size: .; CDR3 DNA: TGTGCCACCTCACCCACCAGGGTAACTAATGAAAAACTGTTTTTT; CDR3 protein: CATSPTRVTNEKLFF
V gene: TRBV6-5; J gene: TRBJ2-7; D gene: .; clone size: .; CDR3 DNA: TGTGCCAGCAGTTCGGACACCTCCTACGAGCAGTACTTC; CDR3 protein: CASSSDTSYEQYF
V gene: TRBV6-5; J gene: TRBJ1-2; D gene: .; clone size: .; CDR3 DNA: TGTGCCAGCAGCATCACCTTGGGGAACTATGGCTACACCTTC; CDR3 protein: CASSITLGNYGYTF
V gene: TRBV30; J gene: TRBJ1-5; D gene: .; clone size: few; CDR3 DNA: TGTGCCTGGAGTAGTCAGGGCGGTCAGCCCCAGCATTTT; CDR3 protein: CAWSSQGGQPQHF
V gene: TRBV5-1; J gene: TRBJ2-3; D gene: TRBD2; clone size: .; CDR3 DNA: TGCGCCAGCAGCTCGAGACTAGCGGGGCCCACAGATACGCAGTATTTT; CDR3 protein: CASSSRLAGPTDTQYF
V gene: TRBV7-2; J gene: TRBJ2-7; D gene: .; clone size: .; CDR3 DNA: TGTGCCAGCAGCTTAGTGGAGGGCATCGTCTACGAGCAGTACTTC; CDR3 protein: CASSLVEGIVYEQYF
V gene: TRBV5-1; J gene: TRBJ2-5; D gene: .; clone size: .; CDR3 DNA: TGCGCCAGCAGCTTGGAGCGGAGCCAAGAGACCCAGTACTTC; CDR3 protein: CASSLERSQETQYF
V gene: TRBV5-1; J gene: TRBJ1-3; D gene: .; clone size: .; CDR3 DNA: TGCGCCAGCAGCTTGGACGTCACCAAACACTCTGGAAACACCATATATTTT; CDR3 protein: CASSLDVTKHSGNTIYF
V gene: TRBV18; J gene: TRBJ2-7; D gene: .; clone size: .; CDR3 DNA: TGTGCCAGCTCACCGGAGGTTGGTAGTAGCTACGAGCAGTACTTC; CDR3 protein: CASSPEVGSSYEQYF
V gene: TRBV2; J gene: TRBJ2-7; D gene: .; clone size: .; CDR3 DNA: TGTGCCAGCAGTGAAGCCCGGGTTCGGGCTTACGAGCAGTACTTC; CDR3 protein: CASSEARVRAYEQYF
V gene: TRBV9; J gene: TRBJ2-7; D gene: .; clone size: once; CDR3 DNA: TGTGCCAGCAGCGTAGTCCAGGGGTCAGGCGAGCAGTACTTC; CDR3 protein: CASSVVQGSGEQYF
V gene: TRBV30; J gene: TRBJ1-2; D gene: TRBD1; clone size: .; CDR3 DNA: TGTGCCTGGAGTTACCCCAGGACAGGGGGCATCTATGGCTACACCTTC; CDR3 protein: CAWSYPRTGGIYGYTF
V gene: TRBV10-3; J gene: TRBJ1-1; D gene: .; clone size: .; CDR3 DNA: TGTGCCATCAGTATAACAGGAAATGAAGCTTTCTTT; CDR3 protein: CAISITGNEAFF
V gene: TRBV10-2; J gene: TRBJ1-5; D gene: .; clone size: .; CDR3 DNA: TGCGCCAGCAGTGAGTGGAAGCATCGTAGCAATCAGCCCCAGCATTTT; CDR3 protein: CASSEWKHRSNQPQHF
V gene: TRBV6-5; J gene: TRBJ1-2; D gene: .; clone size: .; CDR3 DNA: TGTGCCAGCAGCCTAGGACACAACTATGGCTACACCTTC; CDR3 protein: CASSLGHNYGYTF
V gene: TRBV28; J gene: TRBJ1-1; D gene: TRBD1; clone size: once; CDR3 DNA: TGTGCCACACAAAACCCACAGGGGACTGAAGCTTTCTTT; CDR3 protein: CATQNPQGTEAFF
V gene: TRBV28; J gene: TRBJ2-2; D gene: .; clone size: .; CDR3 DNA: TGTGCCAGCAAGGCTGGCCGGGGCGGGTCGAACACCGGGGAGCTGTTTTTT; CDR3 protein: CASKAGRGGSNTGELFF
V gene: TRBV30; J gene: TRBJ1-1; D gene: TRBD1; clone size: .; CDR3 DNA: TGTGCCTGGGACAGGGGCCGGGAGGCTTTCTTT; CDR3 protein: CAWDRGREAFF
V gene: TRBV9; J gene: TRBJ2-5; D gene: TRBD2; clone size: .; CDR3 DNA: TGTGCCAGCAGCGTAGGACTAGCGGTAGGTCGACAAGAGACCCAGTACTTC; CDR3 protein: CASSVGLAVGRQETQYF
V gene: TRBV6-1; J gene: TRBJ2-4; D gene: .; clone size: .; CDR3 DNA: TGTGCCACCGGGACGACGGTTCAGTACTTC; CDR3 protein: CATGTTVQYF
V gene: TRBV28; J gene: TRBJ1-5; D gene: .; clone size: .; CDR3 DNA: TGTGCCAGCAGTCGCGCCAATCAGCCCCAGCATTTT; CDR3 protein: CASSRANQPQHF
V gene: TRBV18; J gene: TRBJ2-1; D gene: .; clone size: .; CDR3 DNA: TGTGCCAGCTCCCGCAATGAGCAGTTCTTC; CDR3 protein: CASSRNEQFF